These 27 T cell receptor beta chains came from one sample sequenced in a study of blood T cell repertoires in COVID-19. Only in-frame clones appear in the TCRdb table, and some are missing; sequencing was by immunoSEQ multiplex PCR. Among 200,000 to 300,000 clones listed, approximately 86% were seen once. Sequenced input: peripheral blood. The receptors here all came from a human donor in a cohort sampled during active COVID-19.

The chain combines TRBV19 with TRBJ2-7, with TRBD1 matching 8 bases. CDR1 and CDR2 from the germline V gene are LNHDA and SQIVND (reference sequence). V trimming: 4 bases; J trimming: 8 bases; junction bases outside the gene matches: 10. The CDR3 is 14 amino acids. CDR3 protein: CASSNLDRAIQQYF. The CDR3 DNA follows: TGTGCCAGTAGTAACTTGGACAGGGCGATTCAGCAGTACTTC.

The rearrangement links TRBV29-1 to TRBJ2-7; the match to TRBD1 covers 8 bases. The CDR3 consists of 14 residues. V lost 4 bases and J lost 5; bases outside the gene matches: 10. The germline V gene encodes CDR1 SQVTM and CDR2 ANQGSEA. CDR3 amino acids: CSVAPRQGRHEQYF. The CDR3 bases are TGCAGCGTTGCCCCCCGACAGGGGCGACACGAGCAGTACTTC.

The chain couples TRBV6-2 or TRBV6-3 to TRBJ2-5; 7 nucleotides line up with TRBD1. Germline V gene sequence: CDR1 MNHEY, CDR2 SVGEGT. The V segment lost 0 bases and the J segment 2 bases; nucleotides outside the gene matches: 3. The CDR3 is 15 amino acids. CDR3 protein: CASSYSGRGQETQYF. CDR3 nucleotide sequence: TGTGCCAGCAGTTACTCAGGCAGGGGGCAAGAGACCCAGTACTTC.

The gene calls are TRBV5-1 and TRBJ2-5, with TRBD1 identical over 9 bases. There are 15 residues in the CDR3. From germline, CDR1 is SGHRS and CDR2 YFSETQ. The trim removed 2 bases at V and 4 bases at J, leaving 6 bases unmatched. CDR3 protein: CASSLRQGVTETQYF. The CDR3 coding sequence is TGCGCCAGCAGCTTACGACAGGGGGTAACAGAGACCCAGTACTTC.

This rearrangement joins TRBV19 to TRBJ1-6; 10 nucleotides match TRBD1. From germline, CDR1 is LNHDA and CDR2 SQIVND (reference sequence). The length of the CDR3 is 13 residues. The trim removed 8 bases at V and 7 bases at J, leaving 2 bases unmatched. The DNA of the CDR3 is TGTGCCAGTCGGGACAGGGGAAATTCACCCCTCCACTTT. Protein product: CASRDRGNSPLHF.

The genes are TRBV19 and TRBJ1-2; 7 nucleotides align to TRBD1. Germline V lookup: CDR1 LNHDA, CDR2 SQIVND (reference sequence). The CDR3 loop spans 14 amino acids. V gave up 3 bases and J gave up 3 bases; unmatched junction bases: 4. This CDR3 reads CASSIPTGDYGYTF. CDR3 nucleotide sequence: TGTGCCAGTAGTATCCCTACAGGGGACTATGGCTACACCTTC.

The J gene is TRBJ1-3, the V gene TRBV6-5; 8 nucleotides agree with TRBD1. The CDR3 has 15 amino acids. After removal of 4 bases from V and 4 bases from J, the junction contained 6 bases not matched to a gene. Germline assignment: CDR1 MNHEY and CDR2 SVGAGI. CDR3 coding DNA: TGTGCCAGCAGTTTAACAGGGGGTGAGGGAAACACCATATATTTT. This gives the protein CASSLTGGEGNTIYF.

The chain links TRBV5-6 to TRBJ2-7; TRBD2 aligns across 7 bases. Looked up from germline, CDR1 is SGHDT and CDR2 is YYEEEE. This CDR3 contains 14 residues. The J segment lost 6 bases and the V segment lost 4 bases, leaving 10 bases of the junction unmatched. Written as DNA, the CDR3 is TGTGCCAGCAGCGTGACTAGCCCACCCCCCGAGCAGTACTTC. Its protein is CASSVTSPPPEQYF.

DNA of the CDR3: TGTGCCAGTAGTCTGATCTACGCTCAGCCCCAGCATTTT. This gives the protein CASSLIYAQPQHF. This chain connects TRBV19 to TRBJ1-5; D is ambiguous. The CDR3 runs to 13 residues. V dropped 5 bases and J dropped 6 bases, with 11 bases sitting between them. The germline V gene encodes CDR1 LNHDA and CDR2 SQIVND (reference sequence).

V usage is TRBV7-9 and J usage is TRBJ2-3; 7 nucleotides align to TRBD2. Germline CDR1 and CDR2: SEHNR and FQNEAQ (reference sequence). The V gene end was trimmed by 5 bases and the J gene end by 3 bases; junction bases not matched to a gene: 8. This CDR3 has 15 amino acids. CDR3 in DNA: TGTGCCAGCAGCGATAGTGGGGGGGTGACAGATACGCAGTATTTT. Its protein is CASSDSGGVTDTQYF. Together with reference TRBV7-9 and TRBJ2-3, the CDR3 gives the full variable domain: DTGVSQNPRHKITKRGQNVTFRCDPISEHNRLYWYRQTLGQGPEFLTYFQNEAQLEKSRLLSDRFSAERPKGSFSTLEIQRTEQGDSAMYLCASSDSGGVTDTQYFGPGTRLTVL.

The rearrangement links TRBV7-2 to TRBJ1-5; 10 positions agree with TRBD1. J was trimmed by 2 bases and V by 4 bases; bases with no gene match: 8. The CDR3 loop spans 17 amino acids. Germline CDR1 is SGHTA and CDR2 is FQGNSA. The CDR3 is CASSSWDRGFRNQPQHF. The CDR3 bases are TGTGCCAGCAGCTCCTGGGACAGGGGTTTTCGCAATCAGCCCCAGCATTTT.

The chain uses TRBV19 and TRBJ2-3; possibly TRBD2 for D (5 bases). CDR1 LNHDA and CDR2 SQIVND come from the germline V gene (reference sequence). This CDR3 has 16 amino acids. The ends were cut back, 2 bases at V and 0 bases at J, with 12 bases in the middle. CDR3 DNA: TGTGCCAGTAGTATAATCGGGCGGACTAGCACAGATACGCAGTATTTT. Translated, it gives CASSIIGRTSTDTQYF.

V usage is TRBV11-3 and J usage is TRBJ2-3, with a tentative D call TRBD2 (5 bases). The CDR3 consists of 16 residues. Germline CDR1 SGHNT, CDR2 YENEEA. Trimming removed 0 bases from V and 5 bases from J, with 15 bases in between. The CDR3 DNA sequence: TGTGCCAGCAGCTTAGACGAGAGTAGCGAGGTAGATACGCAGTATTTT. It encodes CASSLDESSEVDTQYF.

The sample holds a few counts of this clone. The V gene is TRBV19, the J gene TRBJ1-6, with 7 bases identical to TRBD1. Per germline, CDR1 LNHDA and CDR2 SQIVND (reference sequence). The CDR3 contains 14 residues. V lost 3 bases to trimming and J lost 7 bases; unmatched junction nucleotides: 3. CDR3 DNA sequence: TGTGCCAGTAGTATGGGACAGACCAATTCACCCCTCCACTTT. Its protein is CASSMGQTNSPLHF.

CDR3 residues: CASSSLPSGAGGEKLFF. As DNA, the CDR3 is TGTGCCAGCAGCTCTCTCCCGTCAGGGGCCGGCGGTGAAAAACTGTTTTTT. The chain combines TRBV7-3 with TRBJ1-4; a weak D match, TRBD1 (6 bases). V was cut by 4 bases and J by 7 bases, with 22 bases left in between. The CDR3 has 17 residues. Germline CDR1 reads SGHTA; CDR2 reads FQGTGA.

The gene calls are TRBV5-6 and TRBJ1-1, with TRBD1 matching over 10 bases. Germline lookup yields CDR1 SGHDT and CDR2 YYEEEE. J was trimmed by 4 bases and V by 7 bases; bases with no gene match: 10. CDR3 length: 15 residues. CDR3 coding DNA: TGTGCCAGCCATTCCCGGGACAGGGGTTCCACTGAAGCTTTCTTT. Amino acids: CASHSRDRGSTEAFF.

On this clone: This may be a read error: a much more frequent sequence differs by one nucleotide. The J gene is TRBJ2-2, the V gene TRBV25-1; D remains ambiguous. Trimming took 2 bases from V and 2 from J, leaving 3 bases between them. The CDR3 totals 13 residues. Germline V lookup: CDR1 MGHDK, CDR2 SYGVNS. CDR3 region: CASSETNTGELFF. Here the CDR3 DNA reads TGTGCCAGCAGTGAAACAAACACCGGGGAGCTGTTTTTT.

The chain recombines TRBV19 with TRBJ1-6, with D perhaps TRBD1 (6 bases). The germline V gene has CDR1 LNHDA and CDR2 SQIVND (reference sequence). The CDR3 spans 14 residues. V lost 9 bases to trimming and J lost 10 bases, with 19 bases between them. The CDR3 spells CASAITGWGSPLHF. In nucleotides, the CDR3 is TGTGCCAGCGCCATCACAGGGTGGGGCTCACCCCTCCACTTT.

This chain's CDR3 is CASSLETSGSPGETQYF. In DNA form, the CDR3 reads TGTGCCAGCAGCTTAGAGACTAGCGGGAGTCCTGGGGAGACCCAGTACTTC. The chain links TRBV11-2 to TRBJ2-5; 12 bases align to TRBD2. The CDR3 length is 17 residues. V gave up 0 bases and J gave up 5 bases; unmatched junction bases: 7. CDR1 SGHAT and CDR2 FQNNGV come from the germline V gene.

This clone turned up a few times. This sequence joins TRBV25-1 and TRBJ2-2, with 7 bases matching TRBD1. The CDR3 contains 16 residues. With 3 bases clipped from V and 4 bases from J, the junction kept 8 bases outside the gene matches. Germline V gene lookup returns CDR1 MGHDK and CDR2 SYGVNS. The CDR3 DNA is TGTGCCAGCAGTGATCACCGGGACAGAGTCACCGGGGAGCTGTTTTTT. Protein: CASSDHRDRVTGELFF.

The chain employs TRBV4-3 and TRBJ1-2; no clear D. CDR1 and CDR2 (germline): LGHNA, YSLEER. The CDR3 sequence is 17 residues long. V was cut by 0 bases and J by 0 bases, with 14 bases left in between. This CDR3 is CASSQEWSGLANYGYTF. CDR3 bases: TGCGCCAGCAGCCAAGAATGGTCCGGACTAGCTAACTATGGCTACACCTTC.

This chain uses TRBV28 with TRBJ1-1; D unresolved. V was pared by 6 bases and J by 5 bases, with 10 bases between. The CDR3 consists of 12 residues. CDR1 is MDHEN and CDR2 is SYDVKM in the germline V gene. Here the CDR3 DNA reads TGTGCCAGCAGGCAGGCTAAGACTGAAGCTTTCTTT. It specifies CASRQAKTEAFF.

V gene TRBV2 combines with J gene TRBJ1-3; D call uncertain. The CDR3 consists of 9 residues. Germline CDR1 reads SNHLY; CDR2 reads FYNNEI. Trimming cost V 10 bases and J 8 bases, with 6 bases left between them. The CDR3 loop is CATRDTIYF. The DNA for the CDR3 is TGTGCCACCCGCGACACCATATATTTT.

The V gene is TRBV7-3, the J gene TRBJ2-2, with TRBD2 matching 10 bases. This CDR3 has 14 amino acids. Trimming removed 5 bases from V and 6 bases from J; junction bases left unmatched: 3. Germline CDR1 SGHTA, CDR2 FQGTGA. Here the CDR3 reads CASSLSGRAGELFF. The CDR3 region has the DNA TGTGCCAGCAGCCTAAGCGGGAGGGCCGGGGAGCTGTTTTTT.

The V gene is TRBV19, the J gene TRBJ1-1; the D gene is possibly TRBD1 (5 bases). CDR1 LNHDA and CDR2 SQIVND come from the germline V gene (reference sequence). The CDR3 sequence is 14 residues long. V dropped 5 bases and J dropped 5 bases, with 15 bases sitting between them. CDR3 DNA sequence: TGTGCCAGTAGTCTTACAGGCCAAGGGACTGAAGCTTTCTTT. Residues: CASSLTGQGTEAFF.

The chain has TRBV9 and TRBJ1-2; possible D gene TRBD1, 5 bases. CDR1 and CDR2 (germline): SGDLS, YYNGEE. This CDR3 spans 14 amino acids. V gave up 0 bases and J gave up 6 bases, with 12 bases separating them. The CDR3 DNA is TGTGCCAGCAGCGTAGCTCATGGGGGGGATGGCTACACCTTC. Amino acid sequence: CASSVAHGGDGYTF.

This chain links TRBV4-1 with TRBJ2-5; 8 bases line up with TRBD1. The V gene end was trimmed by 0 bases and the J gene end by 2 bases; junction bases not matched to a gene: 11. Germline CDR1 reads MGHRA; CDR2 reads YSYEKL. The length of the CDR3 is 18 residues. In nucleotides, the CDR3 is TGCGCCAGCAGCCAAGAAGCCGGGACAGGAGTTCAACAAGAGACCCAGTACTTC. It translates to CASSQEAGTGVQQETQYF.